What follows are 18 T cell receptor beta chains derived from one specimen sequenced in a study of T cells in Graves' hyperthyroidism and ophthalmopathy. TCR beta CDR3 sequences were amplified from RNA transcripts. TCR CDR3 regions were first amplified by RT-PCR with HTBI primers. One entry per CDR3 protein, called by TCRdb with MiXCR from the multiplex PCR reads. The sample lists about 380,000 distinct CDR3 sequences; 13% were seen once. Sequenced sample: blood. All receptors come from a man aged 30 to 39 with Graves' hyperthyroidism that later progressed to Graves' ophthalmopathy.

This clonotype was found many times. The chain has TRBV6-1 and TRBJ2-1; 8 bases line up with TRBD2. Germline assignment: CDR1 MNHNS and CDR2 SASEGT. This CDR3 is 16 amino acids long. The V segment lost 6 bases and the J segment 4 bases; nucleotides outside the gene matches: 11. CDR3 DNA sequence: TGTGCCAGCAGACCCCCAGCGGGGGCCTTATACAATGAGCAGTTCTTC. The encoded protein is CASRPPAGALYNEQFF.

On this clonotype itself: One end of the junction varies from germline; a read error may be responsible. The chain combines TRBV12-3 or TRBV12-4 with TRBJ1-1; D may be TRBD1 (5 bases). The CDR3 spans 13 residues. The CDR3 region is CASSLWGNTGAFF. The CDR3 nucleotides are TGTGCCAGCAGTTTATGGGGGAACACTGGAGCTTTCTTT.

This clonotype appeared many times. The V and J genes are TRBV18 and TRBJ1-1, with a weak D call TRBD1 (5 bases). Looked up from germline, CDR1 is KGHSH and CDR2 is LQKENI. The CDR3 length is 16 residues. The ends were cut back, 2 bases at V and 0 bases at J, with 13 bases in the middle. CDR3 nucleotide sequence: TGTGCCAGCTCACCATCCCAGGGTAGCATGAACACTGAAGCTTTCTTT. As protein: CASSPSQGSMNTEAFF. The full variable domain, its missing parts supplied by reference TRBV18 and TRBJ1-1, is NAGVMQNPRHLVRRRGQEARLRCSPMKGHSHVYWYRQLPEEGLKFMVYLQKENIIDESGMPKERFSAEFPKEGPSILRIQQVVRGDSAAYFCASSPSQGSMNTEAFFGQGTRLTVV.

The table lists this clonotype with a few counts. The gene calls are TRBV6-2 or TRBV6-3 and TRBJ2-5; D perhaps matches TRBD2 (7 bases). Germline loops: CDR1 MNHEY, CDR2 SVGEGT. V lost 5 bases and J lost 9, with 16 bases in between. This CDR3 has 13 residues. The CDR3 here is CASSDGRGGAQYF. In nucleotides, the CDR3 is TGTGCCAGCAGTGACGGAAGGGGGGGAGCCCAGTACTTC.

This clonotype was recorded at least ten times. J is TRBJ1-5 and V is TRBV28; the match to TRBD1 covers 7 bases. The CDR3 spans 14 residues. Germline loops: CDR1 MDHEN, CDR2 SYDVKM. Trimming cost V 6 bases and J 0 bases; bases outside gene matches: 2. Written as DNA, the CDR3 is TGTGCCAGCAGCTCAGGGGGTAGCAATCAGCCCCAGCATTTT. Its translation: CASSSGGSNQPQHF.

This clonotype occurred many times. The CDR3 reads CASSERQTAGELFF. CDR3 DNA: TGTGCCAGCAGTGAAAGACAGACGGCCGGGGAGCTGTTTTTT. The chain has TRBV2 and TRBJ2-2; possibly TRBD1 for D (5 bases). Germline V gene sequence: CDR1 SNHLY, CDR2 FYNNEI. V was clipped by 2 bases and J by 6 bases, with 10 bases between them. This CDR3 has 14 amino acids.

The gene calls are TRBV20-1 and TRBJ2-1, with 9 positions matching TRBD1. After removal of 4 bases from V and 6 bases from J, the junction contained 13 bases not matched to a gene. Germline assignment: CDR1 DFQATT and CDR2 SNEGSKA (reference sequence). CDR3 size: 16 residues. DNA of the CDR3: TGCAGTGCTACCTCGACTTGGACAGGGGATGGCAATGAGCAGTTCTTC. Its translation is CSATSTWTGDGNEQFF.

This clonotype was detected many times. The chain joins TRBV5-1 to TRBJ1-2; D unclear. The CDR3 consists of 13 residues. Trimming took 0 bases from V and 8 from J, leaving 11 bases between them. From germline, CDR1 is SGHRS and CDR2 YFSETQ. The CDR3 region is CASSLAGVVGYTF. CDR3 nucleotide sequence: TGCGCCAGCAGCTTGGCCGGGGTCGTCGGCTACACCTTC.

This clonotype was picked up a small number of times. V and J are TRBV30 and TRBJ2-7; 8 positions match TRBD2. Unmatched junction bases numbered 7, after V lost 0 bases and J lost 3 bases. Germline CDR1 is GTSNPN and CDR2 is SVGIG (reference sequence). The CDR3 spans 15 residues. As DNA, the CDR3 is TGTGCCTGGAGTGTAAGGTTCGGGGGGGGCTACGAGCAGTACTTC. Encoded protein: CAWSVRFGGGYEQYF. Full variable domain (remainder filled in from reference TRBV30 and TRBJ2-7): SQTIHQWPATLVQPVGSPLSLECTVEGTSNPNLYWYRQAAGRGLQLLFYSVGIGQISSEVPQNLSASRPQDRQFILSSKKLLLSDSGFYLCAWSVRFGGGYEQYFGPGTRLTVT.

This chain joins TRBV4-1 and TRBJ1-1, with a tentative D call TRBD1 (5 bases). V was trimmed by 0 bases and J by 3 bases, leaving 17 bases between them. Germline V lookup: CDR1 MGHRA, CDR2 YSYEKL. The CDR3 totals 17 residues. This chain's CDR3 is CASSQDRTWGGDTEAFF. The CDR3 DNA reads as TGCGCCAGCAGCCAAGATCGTACCTGGGGGGGGGACACTGAAGCTTTCTTT.

The sample holds many counts of this clonotype. The CDR3 reads CASSDRTGGNQPQHF. For the CDR3, the DNA is TGTGCCAGCAGTGATCGGACAGGGGGCAATCAGCCCCAGCATTTT. The gene calls are TRBV6-1 and TRBJ1-5; 9 bases map to TRBD1. Germline V gene sequence: CDR1 MNHNS, CDR2 SASEGT. J gave up 2 bases and V 3 bases, and 2 bases lay outside the gene matches. There are 15 residues in the CDR3.

In the case of this clonotype: A read error is possible here, since a much larger clone lies one base away. The genes are TRBV6-1 and TRBJ1-1; D may be TRBD1 (5 bases). There are 14 residues in the CDR3. CDR1 is MNHNS and CDR2 is SASEGT in the germline V gene. CDR3 bases: TGTGCCAGCAGAAACGGGGCAGCGAACACTAAAGCTTTCTTT. This translates into CASRNGAANTKAFF.

This chain joins TRBV7-9 and TRBJ2-7; D not resolved. The CDR3 extends over 15 amino acids. V dropped 4 bases and J dropped 5 bases, with 18 bases sitting between them. Germline CDR1 is SEHNR and CDR2 is FQNEAQ (reference sequence). CDR3 DNA sequence: TGTGCCAGCAGCTCGTACTACAGAAACCGGAACGAGCAGTACTTC. It codes for CASSSYYRNRNEQYF.

This clonotype showed up just a few times. The chain carries TRBV20-1 and TRBJ2-5, with 8 bases matching TRBD1. Trimming cost V 7 bases and J 2 bases; bases outside gene matches: 3. Germline CDR1 DFQATT, CDR2 SNEGSKA (reference sequence). The CDR3 runs to 12 residues. The CDR3 reads CSDNRGQETQYF. CDR3 DNA sequence: TGCAGTGACAACAGGGGGCAAGAGACCCAGTACTTC.

The chain employs TRBV7-2 and TRBJ1-2; TRBD1 agrees at 10 bases. V lost 4 bases, J lost 4 bases, and 6 bases stayed unmatched. CDR3 length equals 15 residues. The germline V gene has CDR1 SGHTA and CDR2 FQGNSA. CDR3 sequence reads: CASSSGTGVPYGYTF. The CDR3 region has the DNA TGTGCCAGCAGCTCCGGGACAGGGGTACCCTATGGCTACACCTTC.

The sample holds many counts of this clonotype. The chain has TRBV6-1 and TRBJ1-1; unclear D gene. Trimming took 5 bases from V and 4 from J, leaving 14 bases between them. The germline V gene has CDR1 MNHNS and CDR2 SASEGT. CDR3 length: 14 amino acids. CDR3: CASSYGVLITEAFF. The CDR3 DNA reads as TGTGCCAGCAGTTACGGGGTTTTGATCACTGAAGCTTTCTTT.

This clonotype was seen at least ten times. The gene calls are TRBV3-1 and TRBJ2-1; TRBD2 is a possible D gene (6 bases). Germline V gene sequence: CDR1 LGHDT, CDR2 YNNKEL (reference sequence). This CDR3 region has 15 residues. The germline V and J ends were trimmed by 1 base and 2 bases, with 9 bases remaining between them. This chain's CDR3 is CASSQAPGAYNEQFF. The DNA of the CDR3 is TGTGCCAGCAGCCAAGCCCCGGGGGCCTACAATGAGCAGTTCTTC.

Regarding this clonotype: A much larger clone sits a single nucleotide away, making a read error possible. The chain links TRBV3-1 to TRBJ1-1; D possibly corresponds to TRBD1 (6 bases). This CDR3 is 15 amino acids long. Trimming cost V 3 bases and J 4 bases, with 15 bases left between them. Looked up from germline, CDR1 is LGHDT and CDR2 is YNNKEL (reference sequence). CDR3 nucleotide sequence: TGTGCCAGCAGCCACGGCAGGGGCCCGAGCACTGAAGCTTTCTTT. Amino acid sequence: CASSHGRGPSTEAFF.